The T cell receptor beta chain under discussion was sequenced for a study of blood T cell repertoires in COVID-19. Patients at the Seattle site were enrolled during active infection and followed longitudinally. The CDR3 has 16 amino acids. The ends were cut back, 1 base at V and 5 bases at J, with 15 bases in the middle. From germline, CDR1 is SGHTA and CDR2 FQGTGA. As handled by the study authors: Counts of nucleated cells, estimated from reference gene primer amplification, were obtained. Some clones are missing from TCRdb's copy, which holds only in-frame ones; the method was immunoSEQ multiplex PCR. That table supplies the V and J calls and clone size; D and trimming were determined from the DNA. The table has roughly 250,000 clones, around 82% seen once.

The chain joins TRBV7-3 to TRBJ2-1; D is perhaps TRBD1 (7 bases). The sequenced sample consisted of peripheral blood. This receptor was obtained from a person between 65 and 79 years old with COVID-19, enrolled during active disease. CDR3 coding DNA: TGTGCCAGCAGCTTAAATGGCAGGGGGGTTAACAATGAGCAGTTCTTC. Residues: CASSLNGRGVNNEQFF.